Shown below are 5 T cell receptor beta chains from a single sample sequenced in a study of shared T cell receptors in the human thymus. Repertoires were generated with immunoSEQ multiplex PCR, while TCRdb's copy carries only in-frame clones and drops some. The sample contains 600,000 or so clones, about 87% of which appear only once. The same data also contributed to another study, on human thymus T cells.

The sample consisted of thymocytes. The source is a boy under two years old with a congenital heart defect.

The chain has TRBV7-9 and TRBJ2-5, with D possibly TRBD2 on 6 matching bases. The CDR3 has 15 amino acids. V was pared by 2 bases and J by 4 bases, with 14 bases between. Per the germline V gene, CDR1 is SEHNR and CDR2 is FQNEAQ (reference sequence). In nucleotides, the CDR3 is TGTGCCAGCAGCTTATCGACTAGTTCGCGAGAGACCCAGTACTTC. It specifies CASSLSTSSRETQYF.

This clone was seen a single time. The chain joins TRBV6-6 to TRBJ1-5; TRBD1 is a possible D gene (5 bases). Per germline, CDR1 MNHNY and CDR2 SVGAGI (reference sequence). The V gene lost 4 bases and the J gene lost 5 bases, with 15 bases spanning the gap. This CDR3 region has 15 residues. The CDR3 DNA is TGTGCCAGCAGTTCCCCAGGGTCTGGCCATCAGCCCCAGCATTTT. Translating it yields CASSSPGSGHQPQHF.

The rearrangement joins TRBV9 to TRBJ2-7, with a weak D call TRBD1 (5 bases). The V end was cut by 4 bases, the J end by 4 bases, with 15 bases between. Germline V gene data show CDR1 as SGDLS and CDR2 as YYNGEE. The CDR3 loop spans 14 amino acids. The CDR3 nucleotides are TGTGCCAGCAGCTCCGGACAACCAGGGTACGAGCAGTACTTC. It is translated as CASSSGQPGYEQYF.

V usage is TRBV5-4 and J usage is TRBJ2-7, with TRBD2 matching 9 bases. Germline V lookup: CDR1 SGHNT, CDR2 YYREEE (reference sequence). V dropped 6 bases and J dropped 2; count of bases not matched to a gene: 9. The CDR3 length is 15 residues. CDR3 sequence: CASTRAGGPPYEQYF. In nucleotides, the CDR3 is TGTGCCAGCACCCGCGCGGGGGGGCCCCCCTACGAGCAGTACTTC.

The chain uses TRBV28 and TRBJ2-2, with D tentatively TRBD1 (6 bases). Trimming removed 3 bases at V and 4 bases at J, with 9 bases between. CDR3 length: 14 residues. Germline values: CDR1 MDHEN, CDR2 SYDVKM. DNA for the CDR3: TGTGCCAGCAGTTTTTACAGGGTCACCGGGGAGCTGTTTTTT. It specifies CASSFYRVTGELFF.